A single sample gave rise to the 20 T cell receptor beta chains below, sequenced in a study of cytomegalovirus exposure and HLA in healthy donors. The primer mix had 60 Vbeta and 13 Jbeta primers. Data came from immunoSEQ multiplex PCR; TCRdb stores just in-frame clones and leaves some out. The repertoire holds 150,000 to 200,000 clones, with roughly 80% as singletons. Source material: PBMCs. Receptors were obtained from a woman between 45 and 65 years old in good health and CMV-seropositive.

CDR3 coding DNA: TGTGCCAGTAGTATATCCGGGACACCTCTAGAGGAGCAGTACTTC. Amino acid sequence: CASSISGTPLEEQYF. The J gene is TRBJ2-7, the V gene TRBV19, with a weak D call TRBD1 (6 bases). Germline V gives CDR1 LNHDA, CDR2 SQIVND (reference sequence). The CDR3 has 15 amino acids. V dropped 2 bases and J dropped 7 bases, with 18 bases sitting between them.

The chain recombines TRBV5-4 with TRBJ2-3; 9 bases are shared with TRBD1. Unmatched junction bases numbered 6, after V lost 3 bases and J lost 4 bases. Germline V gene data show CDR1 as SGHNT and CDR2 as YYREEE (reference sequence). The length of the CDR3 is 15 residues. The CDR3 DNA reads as TGTGCCAGCAGCTACGGGACAGGGTTTCCAGATACGCAGTATTTT. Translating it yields CASSYGTGFPDTQYF. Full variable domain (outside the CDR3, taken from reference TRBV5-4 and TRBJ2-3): ETGVTQSPTHLIKTRGQQVTLRCSSQSGHNTVSWYQQALGQGPQFIFQYYREEENGRGNFPPRFSGLQFPNYSSELNVNALELDDSALYLCASSYGTGFPDTQYFGPGTRLTVL.

The CDR3 DNA is TGTGCCAGCAGCCCCCGGCGGGGGAATCAGCCCCAGCATTTT. Translation: CASSPRRGNQPQHF. The V gene is TRBV28, the J gene TRBJ1-5, with a possible D match to TRBD1 (5 bases). Germline V gives CDR1 MDHEN, CDR2 SYDVKM. The CDR3 spans 14 residues. Trimming took off 6 bases at V and 4 bases at J, with 13 bases between the two ends.

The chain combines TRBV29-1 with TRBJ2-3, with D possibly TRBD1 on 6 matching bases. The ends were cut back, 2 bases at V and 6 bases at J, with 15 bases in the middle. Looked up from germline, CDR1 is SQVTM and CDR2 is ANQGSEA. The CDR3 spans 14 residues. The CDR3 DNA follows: TGCAGCGTTGAAAGAGGACAGCAGGGGGATACGCAGTATTTT. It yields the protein CSVERGQQGDTQYF.

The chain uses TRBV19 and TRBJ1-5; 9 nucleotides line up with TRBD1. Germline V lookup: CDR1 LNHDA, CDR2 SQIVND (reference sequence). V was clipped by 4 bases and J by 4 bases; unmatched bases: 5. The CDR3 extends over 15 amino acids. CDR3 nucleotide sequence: TGTGCCAGTAGTAGAAGGACAGGGGAGAATCAGCCCCAGCATTTT. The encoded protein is CASSRRTGENQPQHF.

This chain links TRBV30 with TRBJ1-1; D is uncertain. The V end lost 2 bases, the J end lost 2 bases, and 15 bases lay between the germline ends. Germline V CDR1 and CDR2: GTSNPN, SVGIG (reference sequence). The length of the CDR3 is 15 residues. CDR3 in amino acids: CAWSPGVAFNTEAFF. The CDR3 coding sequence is TGTGCCTGGAGTCCGGGTGTAGCCTTTAACACTGAAGCTTTCTTT.

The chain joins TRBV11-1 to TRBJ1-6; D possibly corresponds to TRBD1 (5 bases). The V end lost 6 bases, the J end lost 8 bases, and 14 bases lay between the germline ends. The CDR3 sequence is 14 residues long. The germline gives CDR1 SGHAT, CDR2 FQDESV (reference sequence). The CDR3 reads CASSPDSRYSPLHF. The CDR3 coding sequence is TGTGCCAGCAGTCCAGACAGCCGGTATTCACCCCTCCACTTT.

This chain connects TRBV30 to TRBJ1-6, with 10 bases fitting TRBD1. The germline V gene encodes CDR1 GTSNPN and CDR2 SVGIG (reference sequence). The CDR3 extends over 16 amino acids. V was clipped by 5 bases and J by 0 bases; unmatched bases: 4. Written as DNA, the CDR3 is TGTGCCTGGGGGGGACAGGGGAGCTCCTATAATTCACCCCTCCACTTT. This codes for CAWGGQGSSYNSPLHF.

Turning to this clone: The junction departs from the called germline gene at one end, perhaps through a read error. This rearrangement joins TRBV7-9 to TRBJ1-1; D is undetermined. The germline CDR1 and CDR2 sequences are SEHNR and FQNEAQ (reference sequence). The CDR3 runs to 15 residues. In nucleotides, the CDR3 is TGTTCCAGCAGCTTATCAGGAAACAAAAACGGTGAAGCTTTCTTT. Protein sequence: CSSSLSGNKNGEAFF.

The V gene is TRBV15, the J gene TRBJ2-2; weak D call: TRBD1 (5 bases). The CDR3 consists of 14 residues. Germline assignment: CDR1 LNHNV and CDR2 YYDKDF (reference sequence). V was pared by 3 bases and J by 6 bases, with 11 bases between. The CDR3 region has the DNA TGTGCCACCAGCAGTAGGGGTTGGGCCGGGGAGCTGTTTTTT. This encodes CATSSRGWAGELFF.

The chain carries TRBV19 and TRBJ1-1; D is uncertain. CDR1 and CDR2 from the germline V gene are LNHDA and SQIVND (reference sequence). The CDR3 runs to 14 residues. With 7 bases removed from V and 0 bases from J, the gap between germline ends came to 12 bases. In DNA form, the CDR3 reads TGTGCCAGTACGAGGGAAATCATGAACACTGAAGCTTTCTTT. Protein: CASTREIMNTEAFF.

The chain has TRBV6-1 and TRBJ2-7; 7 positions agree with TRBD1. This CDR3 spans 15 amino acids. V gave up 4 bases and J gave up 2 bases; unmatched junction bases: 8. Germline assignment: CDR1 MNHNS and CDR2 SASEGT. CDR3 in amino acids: CASSVTGKGTYEQYF. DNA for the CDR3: TGTGCCAGCAGTGTGACAGGGAAGGGGACCTACGAGCAGTACTTC.

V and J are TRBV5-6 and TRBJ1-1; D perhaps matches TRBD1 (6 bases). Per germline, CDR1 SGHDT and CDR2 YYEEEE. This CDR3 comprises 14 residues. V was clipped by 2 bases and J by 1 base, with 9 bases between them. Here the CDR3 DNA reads TGTGCCAGCAGCTTTAGGGGGGGGAACACTGAAGCTTTCTTT. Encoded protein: CASSFRGGNTEAFF.

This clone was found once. The CDR3 DNA reads as TGCGCCAGCAGCTTGTCTACGGGAGGGGAGACCCAGTACTTC. The encoded protein is CASSLSTGGETQYF. The V gene is TRBV5-1, the J gene TRBJ2-5; 8 bases align to TRBD2. The V segment lost 1 base and the J segment 5 bases; nucleotides outside the gene matches: 4. Germline V gene sequence: CDR1 SGHRS, CDR2 YFSETQ. The CDR3 has 14 amino acids.

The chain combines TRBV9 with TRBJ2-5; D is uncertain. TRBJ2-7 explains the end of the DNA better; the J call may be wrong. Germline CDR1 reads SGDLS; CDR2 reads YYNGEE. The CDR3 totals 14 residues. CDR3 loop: CASSRGFGAYEQYF. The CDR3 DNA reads TGTGCCAGCAGTCGCGGCTTTGGGGCCTACGAGCAGTACTTC.

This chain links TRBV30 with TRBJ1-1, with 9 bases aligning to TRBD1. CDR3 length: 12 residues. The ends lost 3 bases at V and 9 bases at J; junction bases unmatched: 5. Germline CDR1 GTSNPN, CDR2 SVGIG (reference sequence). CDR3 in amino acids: CAWSPYRGQAFF. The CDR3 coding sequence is TGTGCCTGGAGCCCCTACAGGGGGCAAGCTTTCTTT.

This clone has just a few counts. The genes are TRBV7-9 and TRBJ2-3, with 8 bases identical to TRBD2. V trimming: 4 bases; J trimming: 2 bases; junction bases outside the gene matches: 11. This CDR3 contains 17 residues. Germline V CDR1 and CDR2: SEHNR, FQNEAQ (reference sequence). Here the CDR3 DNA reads TGTGCCAGCAGCTCCTTCATTGAGCGGGGGAACACAGATACGCAGTATTTT. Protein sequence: CASSSFIERGNTDTQYF.

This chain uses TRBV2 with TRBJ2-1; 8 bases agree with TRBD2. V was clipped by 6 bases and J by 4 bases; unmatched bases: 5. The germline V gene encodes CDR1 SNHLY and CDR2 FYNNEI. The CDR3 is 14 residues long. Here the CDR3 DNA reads TGTGCCAGCAGACGGGGGGGCATATACAATGAGCAGTTCTTC. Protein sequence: CASRRGGIYNEQFF.

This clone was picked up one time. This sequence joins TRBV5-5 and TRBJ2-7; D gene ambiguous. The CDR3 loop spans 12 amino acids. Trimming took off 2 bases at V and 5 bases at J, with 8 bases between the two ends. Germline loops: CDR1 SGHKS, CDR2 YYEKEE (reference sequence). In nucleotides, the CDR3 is TGTGCCAGCAGCTTCGACTTCAACGAGCAGTACTTC. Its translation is CASSFDFNEQYF.

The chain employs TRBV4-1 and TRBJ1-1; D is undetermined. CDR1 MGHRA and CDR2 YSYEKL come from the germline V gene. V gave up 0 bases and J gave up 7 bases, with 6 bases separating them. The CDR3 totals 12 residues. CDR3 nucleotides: TGCGCCAGCAGCCAAGAAGGAGATGAAGCTTTCTTT. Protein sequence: CASSQEGDEAFF.